The entry that follows covers one TCR beta chain sequence. Antigen specificity is unknown. This entry is derived from a study of blood T cells in healthy people across ages. Regarding the study as a whole: When one million T cells were used, diversity estimates were thought to be underestimates.

Next came a second PCR, run for about 6 to 11 cycles, which used a sample-barcoded 5' primer along with a J-beta primer mix. Any given sample supplied a minimum of 2.5 million CDR3-containing paired-end reads. TCRdb reprocessed the 5' RACE reads via MiXCR and lists one record per CDR3 protein. The data hold approximately 1.5 million distinct CDR3 sequences, with about 31% observed a single time. The CDR3 is 16 amino acids. In germline, CDR1 is SGHTA, CDR2 FQGTGA. The V gene end was trimmed by 5 bases and the J gene end by 8 bases; junction bases not matched to a gene: 12. Sample donors were healthy Caucasian individuals that came from Russia, aged roughly 6 to 95. It was about 10 milliliters of peripheral blood that were drawn from each donor.

V gene TRBV7-3 combines with J gene TRBJ2-1; 10 bases line up with TRBD2. This sequence was found in a woman aged 25 to 39 in good health. Input material: blood. As DNA, the CDR3 is TGTGCCAGCAGCCTTCATGGAGCGGGAGGGCCCTATGAGCAGTTCTTC. Translated, it gives CASSLHGAGGPYEQFF.